This T cell receptor (beta chain) is from a study of T cell responses to AZD1222 COVID-19 vaccine (dated by TCRdb to about 2021). Regarding the research as a whole: A total of over 230 trial participants underwent TCR sequencing, of whom 200 to 220 received two doses of AZD1222 and about 26 received two doses of the MenACWY control vaccine. Trial participants were enrolled by age into 18-55, 56-69 and 70-plus year subgroups, with approximately 150, 28 and 58 TCR-sequenced participants respectively. The paper as a whole reports these results and caveats: In the small 56-69-year group, the increase in depth fell short of significance, most likely because of low power. After two AZD1222 doses, spike-specific TCR breadth and depth were significantly higher than at day 0 and than in MenACWY recipients. Because no samples from the day 14 peak response were available, repertoires could be characterized only after the peak T cell response. Participants were mostly white British and included more females than males, and it was suggested by the authors that clonal diversity may have been underestimated. Conclusions about previously exposed vaccinees are limited because only 6 or 7 AZD1222 recipients were SARS-CoV-2 seropositive at baseline. The whole spike protein was spanned by vaccine-associated CD4 TCRs, and dominant responses were seen in regions 160-218 and 743-854. Reportedly, almost half of the unique spike-specific TCRs recognized epitopes lying outside the regions that are mutated in the B.1.351 and B.1.1.7 variants.

Interpreted using the paper, the time point label stands for: about 28 days (+/-7) after the second vaccine dose. AZD1222 recipients whose second dose came at about 4 weeks and those whose second dose came at about 12 weeks were combined into one group, since spike-specific TCR depth and breadth did not differ between the two schedules. Vaccinee samples were obtained from the UK trials COV001 and COV002, which included a single-blind randomized controlled phase 2/3 trial of AZD1222 (ChAdOx1 nCoV-19) in healthy adults. For TCRbeta chain sequencing, PBMC samples were collected from trial participants at day 0 and at day 28 after the second dose. This clone has just one count. Which antigen it targets is not known. Nothing much larger sits one base from this clone, and base qualities are not available. CDR1 and CDR2 are read off the germline V gene as MNHEY and SVGAGI. Clipping removes 5 bases from V and 8 bases from J, with 7 as the unmatched junction base count. The CDR3 has 14 amino acids, counting the end cysteine and phenylalanine. Only the CDR3 portion is preserved as DNA: 42 bases, with reading frame beginning at the first base.

The CDR3 regions of human TCRbeta chains were subjected to immunosequencing. The authors' pipeline ran thus. Repertoire TCRs were checked for matches against a reference library of SARS-CoV-2-specific TCRs that had been generated using the MIRA antigen-specificity platform. Breadth was defined as the fraction of unique TCRs that were SARS-CoV-2-associated, and depth was defined as the fraction of total T cells that were SARS-CoV-2-associated. Using the MIRA data, each spike-specific TCR was mapped to the spike region that the TCR reacts to and placed in a CD4 or CD8 class. Log10-transformed breadth and depth values were compared by one-way ANOVA with Sidak's multiple comparisons tests. In its TCRdb copy, this immuneACCESS table keeps in-frame sequences only and misses some clones. Where compared with another copy, unresolved V genes explain less than half of these, and the others have no known cause. Clone size and V and J calls were adopted from that table, with D and trimming inferred from the DNA. A total of approximately 140,000 clones appear in this sample, roughly nine tenths of them only once. 3.5% to 4% of the sample belongs to the ten largest clones.

The chain employs TRBV6-5 and TRBJ2-1; TRBD1 matches 9 bases in the middle. The clonotype was recovered from an adult who received the AZD1222 COVID-19 vaccine. Sequencing used peripheral blood, obtained 28 days after the second AZD1222 dose. The CDR3 region: CASSLDRGWYEQFF. The sequenced DNA is TGTGCCAGCAGTCTGGACAGGGGATGGTATGAGCAGTTCTTC.